Each of the 18 T cell receptor beta chains below was sequenced from the same sample in a study of Graves' ophthalmopathy and Graves' hyperthyroidism. Amplifying from RNA transcripts, the study obtained TCR beta CDR3 regions. The library came from an HTBI-primed first-round RT-PCR and a second-round multiplex PCR. Using its own MiXCR run on the multiplex PCR reads, TCRdb lists one record per CDR3 protein. Of 200,000 to 250,000 distinct CDR3 sequences detected, around a fifth appear once; the ten largest clones hold more than 35%. Sequenced sample: peripheral blood. These receptors all come from a woman aged 50 to 60 with Graves' ophthalmopathy.

This clonotype was observed at least ten times. The J gene is TRBJ1-1, the V gene TRBV20-1, with D tentatively TRBD1 (6 bases). This CDR3 is built from 14 residues. Between the trimmed V and J ends, which lost 2 bases and 6 bases, there was a span of 16 bases. The germline V gene has CDR1 DFQATT and CDR2 SNEGSKA (reference sequence). CDR3 coding DNA: TGCAGTGCTAGACCCCCCAGGGGTCAGTCTGAAGCTTTCTTT. Amino acids: CSARPPRGQSEAFF.

This clonotype has ten or more counts. The chain carries TRBV2 and TRBJ1-1, with D tentatively TRBD1 (5 bases). The CDR3 is 13 amino acids. The V end lost 10 bases, the J end lost 5 bases, and 17 bases lay between the germline ends. The germline CDR1 and CDR2 sequences are SNHLY and FYNNEI. The CDR3 spells CANTYWEGTEAFF. Here the CDR3 DNA reads TGTGCCAACACTTATTGGGAGGGGACTGAAGCTTTCTTT.

V gene TRBV5-1 combines with J gene TRBJ2-7; D unresolved. The CDR3 covers 14 residues. Germline assignment: CDR1 SGHRS and CDR2 YFSETQ. V was shortened by 0 bases and J by 0 bases, with 7 bases between the two germline ends. The DNA for the CDR3 is TGCGCCAGCAGCTTGGCCACGGACTCCTACGAGCAGTACTTC. Its translation: CASSLATDSYEQYF.

This clonotype was observed a handful of times. The chain carries TRBV19 and TRBJ2-2; unclear D gene. The germline V and J ends were trimmed by 2 bases and 0 bases, with 10 bases remaining between them. CDR3 length: 16 amino acids. Per germline, CDR1 LNHDA and CDR2 SQIVND (reference sequence). CDR3: CASSIRVAANTGELFF. CDR3 nucleotides: TGTGCCAGTAGTATACGTGTGGCGGCGAACACCGGGGAGCTGTTTTTT.

There are many counts of this clonotype. The chain's CDR3 is CASSSFLTGELFF. Here the CDR3 DNA reads TGTGCCAGCAGCAGCTTTCTCACCGGGGAGCTGTTTTTT. This chain links TRBV6-5 with TRBJ2-2; D gene ambiguous. Germline assignment: CDR1 MNHEY and CDR2 SVGAGI. Trimming cost V 6 bases and J 4 bases, with 9 bases left between them. The CDR3 covers 13 residues.

This chain joins TRBV2 and TRBJ2-7, with 9 bases that match TRBD1. This CDR3 spans 12 amino acids. The V gene end was trimmed by 5 bases and the J gene end by 9 bases; junction bases not matched to a gene: 5. Germline loops: CDR1 SNHLY, CDR2 FYNNEI. The CDR3 DNA sequence: TGTGCCAGCAGTAAGGACAGGGGAAGGCAGTACTTC. Encoded protein: CASSKDRGRQYF. The full variable domain, in which reference TRBV2 and TRBJ2-7 provide the parts outside the CDR3, is EPEVTQTPSHQVTQMGQEVILRCVPISNHLYFYWYRQILGQKVEFLVSFYNNEISEKSEIFDDQFSVERPDGSNFTLKIRSTKLEDSAMYFCASSKDRGRQYFGPGTRLTVT.

The V call is TRBV11-2, the J call TRBJ2-7; 8 nucleotides align to TRBD2. This CDR3 is built from 15 residues. Per the germline V gene, CDR1 is SGHAT and CDR2 is FQNNGV. Trimming removed 3 bases from V and 2 bases from J; junction bases left unmatched: 6. The CDR3 DNA sequence: TGTGCCAGCAGCTTGGGTAGCGGGGCTACCTACGAGCAGTACTTC. Its translation is CASSLGSGATYEQYF. The full variable domain, in which reference TRBV11-2 and TRBJ2-7 provide the parts outside the CDR3, is EAGVAQSPRYKIIEKRQSVAFWCNPISGHATLYWYQQILGQGPKLLIQFQNNGVVDDSQLPKDRFSAERLKGVDSTLKIQPAKLEDSAVYLCASSLGSGATYEQYFGPGTRLTVT.

This clonotype was detected ten times or more. The chain couples TRBV24-1 to TRBJ2-5; 10 bases agree with TRBD1. Germline V gene sequence: CDR1 KGHDR, CDR2 SFDVKD. The J segment lost 3 bases and the V segment lost 4 bases, leaving 4 bases of the junction unmatched. This CDR3 is 15 amino acids long. The CDR3 sequence is CATSDPGTGEETQYF. CDR3 sequence (DNA): TGTGCCACCAGTGACCCCGGGACAGGGGAAGAGACCCAGTACTTC.

This clonotype has at least ten counts. J is TRBJ1-5 and V is TRBV19; D is unresolved. CDR3 length: 12 residues. In germline, CDR1 is LNHDA, CDR2 SQIVND (reference sequence). V was pared by 3 bases and J by 3 bases, with 3 bases between. As DNA, the CDR3 is TGTGCCAGTAGTATCCCCAATCAGCCCCAGCATTTT. Encoded protein: CASSIPNQPQHF.

This clonotype was seen a handful of times. At one of its ends the junction is not consistent with the germline gene, which may arise from a read error. The chain combines TRBV28 with TRBJ2-7; the match to TRBD1 covers 8 bases. The germline V gene has CDR1 MDHEN and CDR2 SYDVKM. The CDR3 spans 15 residues. CDR3 region: CASRLSGGKGNEQYF. The CDR3 coding sequence is TGTGCCAGCAGATTATCAGGGGGCAAAGGCAACGAGCAGTACTTC.

V and J are TRBV3-1 and TRBJ1-6; 9 nucleotides agree with TRBD1. The CDR3 spans 17 residues. V shed 1 base and J 10 bases; nucleotides not matched to a gene: 11. Germline assignment: CDR1 LGHDT and CDR2 YNNKEL (reference sequence). CDR3 loop: CASSQGPMGQGGSPLHF. The CDR3 DNA follows: TGTGCCAGCAGCCAAGGACCGATGGGACAGGGAGGATCACCCCTCCACTTT.

This clonotype was counted ten times or more. The chain carries TRBV18 and TRBJ1-1; D is unresolved. CDR1 and CDR2 from the germline V gene are KGHSH and LQKENI. Trimming pared 1 base from V and 5 bases from J, leaving 8 bases between. The length of the CDR3 is 13 residues. The CDR3 here is CASSPQGSTEAFF. The DNA of the CDR3 is TGTGCCAGCTCACCACAGGGATCTACTGAAGCTTTCTTT.

This clonotype showed up many times. The chain recombines TRBV27 with TRBJ2-7, with 8 nucleotides matching TRBD2. The CDR3 runs to 16 residues. V lost 6 bases and J lost 4; bases outside the gene matches: 14. Germline V lookup: CDR1 MNHEY, CDR2 SMNVEV (reference sequence). CDR3 coding DNA: TGTGCCAGCAGCCCCCGGGGAGCGGGAGACGTATACGAGCAGTACTTC. Translating gives CASSPRGAGDVYEQYF.

This clonotype has ten or more counts. The DNA of the CDR3 is TGTGCCAGCAGCGGGGGGGGTCCCAATTCACCCCTCCACTTT. It translates to CASSGGGPNSPLHF. The chain is built from TRBV9 and TRBJ1-6; maybe TRBD1 (5 bases). The germline V gene encodes CDR1 SGDLS and CDR2 YYNGEE. Deletions cut 3 bases from V and 7 bases from J, with 11 bases between. The CDR3 has 14 amino acids.

This clonotype has at least ten counts. This rearrangement joins TRBV7-2 to TRBJ2-7; the D is unclear. From germline, CDR1 is SGHTA and CDR2 FQGNSA. The CDR3 consists of 12 residues. Trimming took off 1 base at V and 3 bases at J, with 4 bases between the two ends. DNA of the CDR3: TGTGCCAGCAGCTTAGTTCGCTACGAGCAGTACTTC. Amino acids: CASSLVRYEQYF.

This clonotype was seen ten or more times. This chain joins TRBV7-9 and TRBJ1-1; D is uncertain. With 0 bases removed from V and 6 bases from J, the gap between germline ends came to 8 bases. CDR1 and CDR2 (germline): SEHNR, FQNEAQ (reference sequence). The CDR3 totals 13 residues. CDR3 in amino acids: CASSLAGTSEAFF. CDR3 nucleotides: TGTGCCAGCAGCTTAGCAGGCACATCTGAAGCTTTCTTT.

The chain has TRBV28 and TRBJ2-7; D may be TRBD2 (7 bases). This CDR3 comprises 18 residues. CDR1 and CDR2 (germline): MDHEN, SYDVKM. The V and J ends lost 4 bases and 0 bases respectively, with 22 bases between them. For the CDR3, the DNA is TGTGCCAGCAGTTCCCCATTGCGGTGGGGGGGCAGCTCCTACGAGCAGTACTTC. It translates to CASSSPLRWGGSSYEQYF. The full variable domain, in which reference TRBV28 and TRBJ2-7 provide the parts outside the CDR3, is DVKVTQSSRYLVKRTGEKVFLECVQDMDHENMFWYRQDPGLGLRLIYFSYDVKMKEKGDIPEGYSVSREKKERFSLILESASTNQTSMYLCASSSPLRWGGSSYEQYFGPGTRLTVT.

The chain links TRBV7-2 to TRBJ2-7; no reliable D call. V lost 3 bases to trimming and J lost 4 bases, with 10 bases between them. CDR1 is SGHTA, CDR2 FQGNSA, per germline. This CDR3 region has 13 residues. CDR3 amino acids: CASSFSPPYEQYF. The CDR3 DNA is TGTGCCAGCAGCTTCTCGCCCCCTTACGAGCAGTACTTC.